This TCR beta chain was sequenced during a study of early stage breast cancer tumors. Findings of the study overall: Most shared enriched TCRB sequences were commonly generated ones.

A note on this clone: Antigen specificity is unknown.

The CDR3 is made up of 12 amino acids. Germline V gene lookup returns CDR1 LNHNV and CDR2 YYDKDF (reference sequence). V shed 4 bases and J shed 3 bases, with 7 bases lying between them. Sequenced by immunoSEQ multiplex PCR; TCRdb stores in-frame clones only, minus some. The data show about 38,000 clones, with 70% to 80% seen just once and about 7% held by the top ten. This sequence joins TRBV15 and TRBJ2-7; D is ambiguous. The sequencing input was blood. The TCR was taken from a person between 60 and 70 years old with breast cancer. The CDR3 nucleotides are TGTGCCACCAGCATGCACGGCTACGAGCAGTACTTC. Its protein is CATSMHGYEQYF.